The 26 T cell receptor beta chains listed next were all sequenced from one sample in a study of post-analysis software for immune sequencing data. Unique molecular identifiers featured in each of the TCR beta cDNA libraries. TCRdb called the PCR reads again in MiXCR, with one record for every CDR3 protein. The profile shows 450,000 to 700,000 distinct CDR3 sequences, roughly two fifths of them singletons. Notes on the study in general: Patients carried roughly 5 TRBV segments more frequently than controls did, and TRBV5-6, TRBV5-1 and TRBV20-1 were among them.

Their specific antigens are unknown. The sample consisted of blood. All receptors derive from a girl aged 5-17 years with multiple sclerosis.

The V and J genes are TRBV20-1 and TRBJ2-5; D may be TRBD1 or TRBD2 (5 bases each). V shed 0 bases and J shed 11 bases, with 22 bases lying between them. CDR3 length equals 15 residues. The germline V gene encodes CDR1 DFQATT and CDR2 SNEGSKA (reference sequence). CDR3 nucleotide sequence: TGCAGTGCTAGAGATATAGGGACCTCCACCTACAAGCAGTACTTC. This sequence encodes CSARDIGTSTYKQYF.

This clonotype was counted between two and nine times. CDR3 protein: CASSHRGQPQHF. Here the CDR3 DNA reads TGTGCCAGCAGCCACAGGGGTCAGCCCCAGCATTTT. The genes are TRBV3-1 and TRBJ1-5, with D tentatively TRBD1 (6 bases). Germline V gene sequence: CDR1 LGHDT, CDR2 YNNKEL (reference sequence). The CDR3 has 12 amino acids. The ends were cut back, 3 bases at V and 6 bases at J, with 6 bases in the middle.

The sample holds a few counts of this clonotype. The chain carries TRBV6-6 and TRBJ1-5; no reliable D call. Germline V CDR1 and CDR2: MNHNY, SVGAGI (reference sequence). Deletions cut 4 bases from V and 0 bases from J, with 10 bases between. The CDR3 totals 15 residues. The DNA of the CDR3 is TGTGCCAGCAGTTCAGGTGGAGCTAGCAATCAGCCCCAGCATTTT. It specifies CASSSGGASNQPQHF.

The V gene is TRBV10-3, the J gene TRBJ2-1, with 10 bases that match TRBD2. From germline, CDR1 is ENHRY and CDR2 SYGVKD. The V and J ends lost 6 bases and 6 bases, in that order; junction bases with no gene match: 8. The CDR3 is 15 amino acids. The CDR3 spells CAISLLAGVRNEQFF. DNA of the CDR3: TGTGCCATCAGCCTTCTAGCGGGAGTGCGCAATGAGCAGTTCTTC.

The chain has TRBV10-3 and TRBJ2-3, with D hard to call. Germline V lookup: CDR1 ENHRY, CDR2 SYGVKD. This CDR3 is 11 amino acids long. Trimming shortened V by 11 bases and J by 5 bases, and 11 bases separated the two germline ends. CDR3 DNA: TGTGCCTCCGTTAAGCGAGATACGCAGTATTTT. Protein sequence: CASVKRDTQYF.

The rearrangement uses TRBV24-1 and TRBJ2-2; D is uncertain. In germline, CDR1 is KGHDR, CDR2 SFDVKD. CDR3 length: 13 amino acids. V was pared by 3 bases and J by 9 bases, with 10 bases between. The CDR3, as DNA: TGTGCCACCAGTGATGACATTACCCGGGAGCTGTTTTTT. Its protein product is CATSDDITRELFF.

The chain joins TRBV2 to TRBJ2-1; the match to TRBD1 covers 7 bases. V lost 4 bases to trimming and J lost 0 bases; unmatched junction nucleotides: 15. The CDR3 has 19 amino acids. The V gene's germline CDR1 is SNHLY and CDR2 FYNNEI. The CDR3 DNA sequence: TGTGCCAGCAGTGGGGGAGACAGGGTCGTTGGGAGCTCCTACAATGAGCAGTTCTTC. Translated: CASSGGDRVVGSSYNEQFF.

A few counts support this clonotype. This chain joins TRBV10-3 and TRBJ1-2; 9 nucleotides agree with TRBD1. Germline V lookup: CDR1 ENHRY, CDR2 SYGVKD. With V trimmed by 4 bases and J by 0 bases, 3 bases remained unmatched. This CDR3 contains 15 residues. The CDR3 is CAISVGQGSNYGYTF. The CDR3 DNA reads TGTGCCATCAGTGTGGGACAGGGTTCTAACTATGGCTACACCTTC.

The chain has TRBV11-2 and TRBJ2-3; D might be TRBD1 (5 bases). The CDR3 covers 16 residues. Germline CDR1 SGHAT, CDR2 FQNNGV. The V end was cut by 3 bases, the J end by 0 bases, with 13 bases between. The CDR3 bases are TGTGCCAGCAGCTTCCTTGAAGGGGTTAGCACAGATACGCAGTATTTT. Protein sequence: CASSFLEGVSTDTQYF.

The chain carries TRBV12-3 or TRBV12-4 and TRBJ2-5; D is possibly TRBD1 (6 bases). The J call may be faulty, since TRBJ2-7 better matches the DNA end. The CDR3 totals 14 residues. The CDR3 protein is CASRPQGSPYEQYF. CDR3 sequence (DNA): TGTGCCAGCAGACCTCAGGGGTCTCCCTACGAGCAGTACTTC.

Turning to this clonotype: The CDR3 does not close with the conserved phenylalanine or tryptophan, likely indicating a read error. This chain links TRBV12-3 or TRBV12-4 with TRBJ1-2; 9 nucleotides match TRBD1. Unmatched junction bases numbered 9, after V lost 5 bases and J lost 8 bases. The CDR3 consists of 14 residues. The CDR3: CASSPRGQGRGYTC. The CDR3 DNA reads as TGTGCCAGCAGTCCTCGGGGACAGGGTAGGGGCTACACCTGC.

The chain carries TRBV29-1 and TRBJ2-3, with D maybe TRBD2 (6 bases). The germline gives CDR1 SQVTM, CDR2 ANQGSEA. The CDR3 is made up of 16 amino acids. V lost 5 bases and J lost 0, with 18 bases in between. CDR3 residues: CSVIKGAGASTDTQYF. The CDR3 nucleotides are TGCAGCGTTATAAAAGGAGCGGGCGCTAGCACAGATACGCAGTATTTT.

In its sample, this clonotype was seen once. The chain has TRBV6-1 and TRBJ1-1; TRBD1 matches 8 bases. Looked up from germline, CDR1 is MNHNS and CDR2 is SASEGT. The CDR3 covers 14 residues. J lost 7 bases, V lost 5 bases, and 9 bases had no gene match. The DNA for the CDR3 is TGTGCCAGCAGTCAACTGTGGACAGGGTTTGAAGCTTTCTTT. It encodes CASSQLWTGFEAFF.

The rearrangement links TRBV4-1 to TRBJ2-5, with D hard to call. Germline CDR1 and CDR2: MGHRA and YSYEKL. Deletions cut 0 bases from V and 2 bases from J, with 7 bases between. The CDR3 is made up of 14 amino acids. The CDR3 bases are TGCGCCAGCAGCCAAGATATGTCGCAAGAGACCCAGTACTTC. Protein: CASSQDMSQETQYF.

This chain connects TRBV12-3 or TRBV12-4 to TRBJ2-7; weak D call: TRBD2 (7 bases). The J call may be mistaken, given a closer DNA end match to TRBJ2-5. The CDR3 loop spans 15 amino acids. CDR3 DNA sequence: TGTGCCAGCAGTTTCGGCGGGGGCCCCCGAGAGACCCAGTACTTC. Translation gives CASSFGGGPRETQYF.

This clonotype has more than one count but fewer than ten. The CDR3 nucleotides read TGCAGTGCTAGGGACGACAGGGTCCTTGGAGATGGCTACACCTTC. Protein sequence: CSARDDRVLGDGYTF. The chain employs TRBV20-1 and TRBJ1-2; 7 bases are a match to TRBD1. This CDR3 has 15 amino acids. V lost 3 bases and J lost 6; bases outside the gene matches: 13. Germline CDR1 and CDR2: DFQATT and SNEGSKA (reference sequence).

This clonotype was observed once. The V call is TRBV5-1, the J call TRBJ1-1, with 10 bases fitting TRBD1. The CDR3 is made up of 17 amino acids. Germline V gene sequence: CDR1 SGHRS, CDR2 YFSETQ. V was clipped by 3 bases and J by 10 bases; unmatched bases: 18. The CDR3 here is CASSSRQGAILTVGAFF. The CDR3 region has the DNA TGCGCCAGCAGCTCGAGACAGGGGGCGATACTTACCGTCGGAGCTTTCTTT.

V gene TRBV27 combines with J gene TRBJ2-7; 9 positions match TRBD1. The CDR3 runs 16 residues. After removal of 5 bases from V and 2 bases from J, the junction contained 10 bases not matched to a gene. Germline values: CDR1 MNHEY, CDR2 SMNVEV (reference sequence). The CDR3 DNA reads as TGTGCCAGCAGTATCCAACAGGGGGCTGGCACCTACGAGCAGTACTTC. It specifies CASSIQQGAGTYEQYF.

The CDR3 nucleotides read TGTGCCAGCAGCGCCGCCGGCTTCCAAGAGACCCAGTACTTC. Its translation is CASSAAGFQETQYF. This chain uses TRBV9 with TRBJ2-5; D not certain. Per germline, CDR1 SGDLS and CDR2 YYNGEE. CDR3 length: 14 amino acids. V was trimmed by 3 bases and J by 1 base, leaving 10 bases between them.

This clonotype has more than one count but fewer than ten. CDR3 amino acids: CASSLANFGRRSNGYTF. DNA for the CDR3: TGTGCCAGCAGCTTAGCGAATTTCGGCAGGAGATCCAATGGCTACACCTTC. V usage is TRBV7-2 and J usage is TRBJ1-2; D not certain. The germline V and J ends were trimmed by 0 bases and 6 bases, with 20 bases remaining between them. CDR1 SGHTA and CDR2 FQGNSA come from the germline V gene. CDR3 length equals 17 residues.

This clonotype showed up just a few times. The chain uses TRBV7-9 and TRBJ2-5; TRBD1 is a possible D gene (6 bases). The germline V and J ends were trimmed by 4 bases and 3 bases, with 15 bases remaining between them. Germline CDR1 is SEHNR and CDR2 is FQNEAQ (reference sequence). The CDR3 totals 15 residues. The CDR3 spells CASSYGTYPEETQYF. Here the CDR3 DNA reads TGTGCCAGCAGCTATGGGACATATCCCGAAGAGACCCAGTACTTC.

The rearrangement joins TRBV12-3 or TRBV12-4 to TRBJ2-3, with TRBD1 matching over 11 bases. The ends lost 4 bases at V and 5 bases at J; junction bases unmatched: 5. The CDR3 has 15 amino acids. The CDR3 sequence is CASSWTGGPGDTQYF. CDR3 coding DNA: TGTGCCAGCAGTTGGACAGGGGGCCCGGGAGATACGCAGTATTTT.

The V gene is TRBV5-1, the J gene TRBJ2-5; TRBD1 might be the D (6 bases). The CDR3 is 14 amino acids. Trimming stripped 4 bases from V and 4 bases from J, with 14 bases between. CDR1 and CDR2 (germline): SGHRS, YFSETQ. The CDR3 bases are TGCGCCAGCAGCCCCCAGGGGCCGGGAGAGACCCAGTACTTC. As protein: CASSPQGPGETQYF.

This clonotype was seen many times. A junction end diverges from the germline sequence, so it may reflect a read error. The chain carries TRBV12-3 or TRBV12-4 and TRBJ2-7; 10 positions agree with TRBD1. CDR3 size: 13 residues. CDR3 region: CASSLGDRGEQYF. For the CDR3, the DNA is TGCGCCAGCAGCTTGGGGGACAGGGGCGAGCAGTACTTC.

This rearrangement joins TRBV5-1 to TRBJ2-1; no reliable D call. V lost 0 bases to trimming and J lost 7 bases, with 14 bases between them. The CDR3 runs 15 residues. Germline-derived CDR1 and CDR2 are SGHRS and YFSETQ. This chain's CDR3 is CASSLARDWKNEQFF. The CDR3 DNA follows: TGCGCCAGCAGCTTGGCTAGGGATTGGAAGAATGAGCAGTTCTTC.

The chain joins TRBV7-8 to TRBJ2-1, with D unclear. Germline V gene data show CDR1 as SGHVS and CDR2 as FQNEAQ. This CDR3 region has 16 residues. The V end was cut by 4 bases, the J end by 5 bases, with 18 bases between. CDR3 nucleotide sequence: TGTGCCAGCAGCTCCCTTTATCCGACCCGGGACAATGAGCAGTTCTTC. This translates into CASSSLYPTRDNEQFF. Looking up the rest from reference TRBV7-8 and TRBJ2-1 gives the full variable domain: GAGVSQSPRYKVAKRGQDVALRCDPISGHVSLFWYQQALGQGPEFLTYFQNEAQLDKSGLPSDRFFAERPEGSVSTLKIQRTQQEDSAVYLCASSSLYPTRDNEQFFGPGTRLTVL.